The entry below describes one TCR beta chain. The clone's antigen remains unknown. It has no much larger one-base neighbor in the sample; base qualities were not kept. The data were taken from a study of T cell repertoires in cytomegalovirus infection (dated by TCRdb to between 2018 and 2020). Study-wide context: Donor HLA type was relevant to the analysis, because carriage of CMV infection together with the matching HLA type was indicated by public TCR beta signatures. Paper-wide results and their limitations: In both this cohort and an independent cohort of some 380 donors, the cumulative frequency of public TCR beta family members distinguished carriers of CMV infection plus the relevant HLA type. The ex vivo response was dominated by HLA-C-restricted CMV-specific TCR beta clonotypes, which also provided the single most frequent clonotype in two of eight donors.

Sequencer: Illumina HiSeq 1500. TCRdb passed the public sequencing reads through fastp at Q25 and MiXCR, retaining productive beta sequences. Identical CDR3 protein sequences are pooled into one entry, listed with their most common genes and DNA. The sample contains 250,000 to 300,000 distinct CDR3 sequences, over 15% of them found a single time. Around 43% of the sample is held by the ten biggest clonotypes. The germline V gene (reference sequence) specifies LNHDA as CDR1 and SQIVND as CDR2. The CDR3 numbers 13 residues from cysteine through phenylalanine. The only DNA kept is the CDR3, 39 bases in frame from the first base. V and J are truncated by 7 bases and 2 bases respectively, leaving an intervening sequence of 6 bases.

Sample: CD8+ T cells from PBMCs. This TCR came from a human donor in good health (CMV status not recorded). Some clones in this sample may be carry-over from other donors' samples. Recombination joined TRBV19 with TRBJ2-6; the D gene may be TRBD1 or TRBD2, since each aligns over 5 bases. In nucleotide form, the sequence is TGTGCCAGTATGGGACCTGGGGCCAACGTCCTGACTTTC. Its protein reads: CASMGPGANVLTF. The CDR3 plus the reference TRBV19 and TRBJ2-6 genes for the other parts give the full variable domain: DGGITQSPKYLFRKEGQNVTLSCEQNLNHDAMYWYRQDPGQGLRLIYYSQIVNDFQKGDIAEGYSVSREKKESFPLTVTSAQKNPTAFYLCASMGPGANVLTFGAGSRLTVL.